The rows below give T cell receptor beta chains drawn from one sample of a study of cytomegalovirus exposure and HLA in healthy donors. The method was immunoSEQ multiplex PCR; TCRdb's version includes in-frame clones alone and lacks a portion of them. In the table there are about 95,000 clones, around 72% of which are singletons. The sequenced sample consisted of PBMCs. The receptors were gathered from a man younger than 30 in good health and CMV-seropositive. Both conserved end residues are part of each CDR3. Each record gives: V gene, J gene, CDR3 protein.

v_call: TRBV28
j_call: TRBJ2-7
cdr3_aa: CASSLMGSYEQYF

v_call: TRBV19
j_call: TRBJ1-6
cdr3_aa: CASRFLGSPLHF

v_call: TRBV19
j_call: TRBJ2-7
cdr3_aa: CASSIRGLSKEQYF

v_call: TRBV5-1
j_call: TRBJ1-5
cdr3_aa: CASSLGGGMNQPQHF

v_call: TRBV5-4
j_call: TRBJ2-7
cdr3_aa: CASSLISHQGYEQYF

v_call: TRBV5-1
j_call: TRBJ1-6
cdr3_aa: CASSRGQENSPLHF

v_call: TRBV19
j_call: TRBJ1-5
cdr3_aa: CASSERGLSNQPQHF

v_call: TRBV5-1
j_call: TRBJ2-5
cdr3_aa: CASSWGGGAGETQYF

v_call: TRBV9
j_call: TRBJ1-4
cdr3_aa: CASSVGLRGLGEKLFF

v_call: TRBV5-4
j_call: TRBJ2-1
cdr3_aa: CASSLGTSGGAYNEQFF

v_call: TRBV2
j_call: TRBJ1-1
cdr3_aa: CASSVTGLTEAFF

v_call: TRBV2
j_call: TRBJ2-2
cdr3_aa: CASRDDRGRNTGELFF

v_call: TRBV23-1
j_call: TRBJ1-5
cdr3_aa: CASSGHSNQPQHF

v_call: TRBV2
j_call: TRBJ2-3
cdr3_aa: CAINGQVTDTQYF

v_call: TRBV7-2
j_call: TRBJ2-7
cdr3_aa: CASSTQGFGSYEQYF

v_call: TRBV28
j_call: TRBJ1-2
cdr3_aa: CASSSYARTGNYGYTF

v_call: TRBV29-1
j_call: TRBJ2-2
cdr3_aa: CSVGSGNSGELFF

v_call: TRBV25-1
j_call: TRBJ2-7
cdr3_aa: CASSATGQLFSGEQYF

v_call: TRBV6-6
j_call: TRBJ2-7
cdr3_aa: CASSYSTGGARGEQYF

v_call: TRBV6-1
j_call: TRBJ1-5
cdr3_aa: CASSERAANQPQHF

v_call: TRBV4-1
j_call: .
cdr3_aa: CASSQIGTGIYEQYF

v_call: TRBV15
j_call: TRBJ2-5
cdr3_aa: CATSKTGAEETQYF

v_call: TRBV19
j_call: TRBJ2-3
cdr3_aa: CASSPGQGTDTQYF

v_call: TRBV30
j_call: TRBJ1-2
cdr3_aa: CAWSETGAWYGYTF

v_call: TRBV28
j_call: TRBJ2-5
cdr3_aa: CASSLLPLLGQGVETQYF

v_call: TRBV7-9
j_call: TRBJ2-7
cdr3_aa: CASSPNRGSSYEQYF

v_call: TRBV30
j_call: TRBJ1-3
cdr3_aa: CAWVGVSGNTIYF

v_call: TRBV6-5
j_call: TRBJ2-2
cdr3_aa: CASSTPPGELFF

v_call: TRBV7-8
j_call: TRBJ1-6
cdr3_aa: CASSLAGRMGSYNSPLHF

v_call: TRBV19
j_call: TRBJ1-2
cdr3_aa: CASSLWAGGGYGYTF

v_call: TRBV6-1
j_call: TRBJ2-1
cdr3_aa: CASRTGFNEQFF

v_call: TRBV28
j_call: TRBJ1-1
cdr3_aa: CASTSGARGEAFF

v_call: TRBV5-1
j_call: TRBJ1-6
cdr3_aa: CASSLQGMDNSPLHF

v_call: TRBV28
j_call: TRBJ2-7
cdr3_aa: CASSLGQGPNEQYF

v_call: TRBV5-1
j_call: TRBJ1-3
cdr3_aa: CASSLDGSGNTIYF

v_call: TRBV25-1
j_call: TRBJ1-2
cdr3_aa: CASSDSTNYGYTF

v_call: TRBV4-1
j_call: TRBJ2-1
cdr3_aa: CASSQEGLLSYNEQFF

v_call: TRBV29-1
j_call: TRBJ2-2
cdr3_aa: CSVLRGTGELFF

v_call: TRBV5-1
j_call: TRBJ1-2
cdr3_aa: CASSLETQGAHGYTF

v_call: TRBV11-2
j_call: TRBJ1-6
cdr3_aa: CASSLDGTANSPLHF

v_call: TRBV27
j_call: TRBJ2-3
cdr3_aa: CATGPGSLATDTQYF

v_call: TRBV19
j_call: TRBJ1-1
cdr3_aa: CASSIQGTEAFF

v_call: TRBV19
j_call: TRBJ1-1
cdr3_aa: CASSIGNRGDTEAFF

v_call: TRBV9
j_call: TRBJ2-1
cdr3_aa: CASSVDGTHSYNEQFF

v_call: TRBV7-9
j_call: TRBJ1-5
cdr3_aa: CASSPNGDYQPQHF

v_call: TRBV28
j_call: TRBJ1-5
cdr3_aa: CASSSQGSNQPQHF

v_call: TRBV5-1
j_call: TRBJ2-3
cdr3_aa: CASSWQGRSTDTQYF

v_call: TRBV29-1
j_call: TRBJ1-1
cdr3_aa: CSVGDREGYTEAFF

v_call: TRBV18
j_call: TRBJ1-1
cdr3_aa: CASSPLDSLTEAFF

v_call: TRBV5-1
j_call: TRBJ1-2
cdr3_aa: CASSLDNGYGYTF

v_call: TRBV27
j_call: TRBJ1-6
cdr3_aa: CASSLNGQFTSPLHF

v_call: TRBV5-1
j_call: TRBJ1-4
cdr3_aa: CASAEERTGYEKLFF

v_call: TRBV11-2
j_call: TRBJ2-4
cdr3_aa: CASSLVALAKNIQYF